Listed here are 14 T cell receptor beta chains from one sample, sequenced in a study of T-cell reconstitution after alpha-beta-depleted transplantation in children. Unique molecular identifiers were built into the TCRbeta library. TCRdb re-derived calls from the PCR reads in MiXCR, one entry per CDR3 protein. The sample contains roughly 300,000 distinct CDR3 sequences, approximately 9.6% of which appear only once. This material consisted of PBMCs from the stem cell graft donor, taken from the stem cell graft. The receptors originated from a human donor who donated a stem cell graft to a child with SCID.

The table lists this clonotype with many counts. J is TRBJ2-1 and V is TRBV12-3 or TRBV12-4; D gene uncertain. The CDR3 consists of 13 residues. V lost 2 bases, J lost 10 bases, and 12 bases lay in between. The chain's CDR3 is CASSLPPSLEQFF. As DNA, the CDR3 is TGTGCCAGCAGTTTACCCCCTTCTCTAGAGCAGTTCTTC.

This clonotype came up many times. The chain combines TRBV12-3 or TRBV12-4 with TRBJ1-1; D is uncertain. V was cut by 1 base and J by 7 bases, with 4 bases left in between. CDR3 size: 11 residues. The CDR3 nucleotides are TGTGCCAGCAGTTTAGGGGTTGAAGCTTTCTTT. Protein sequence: CASSLGVEAFF.

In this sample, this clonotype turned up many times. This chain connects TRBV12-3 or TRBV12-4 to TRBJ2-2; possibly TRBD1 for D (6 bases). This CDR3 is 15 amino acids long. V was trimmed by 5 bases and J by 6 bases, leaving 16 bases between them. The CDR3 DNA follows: TGTGCCAGCAGTAATTGGGGGCCCCCACCCGGGGAGCTGTTTTTT. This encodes CASSNWGPPPGELFF.

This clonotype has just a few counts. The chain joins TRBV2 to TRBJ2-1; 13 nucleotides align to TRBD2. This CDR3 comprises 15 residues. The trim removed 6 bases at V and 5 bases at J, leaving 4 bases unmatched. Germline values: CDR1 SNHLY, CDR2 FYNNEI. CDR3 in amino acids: CASRTSGGPHNEQFF. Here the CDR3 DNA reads TGTGCCAGCAGGACTAGCGGGGGGCCCCACAATGAGCAGTTCTTC.

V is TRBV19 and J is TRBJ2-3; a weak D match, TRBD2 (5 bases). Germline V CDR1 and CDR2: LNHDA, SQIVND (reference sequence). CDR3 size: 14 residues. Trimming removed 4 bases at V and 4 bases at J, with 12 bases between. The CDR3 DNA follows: TGTGCCAGTAGTAGTCGGGGTATGGCAGATACGCAGTATTTT. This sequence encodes CASSSRGMADTQYF. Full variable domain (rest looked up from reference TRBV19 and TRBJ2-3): DGGITQSPKYLFRKEGQNVTLSCEQNLNHDAMYWYRQDPGQGLRLIYYSQIVNDFQKGDIAEGYSVSREKKESFPLTVTSAQKNPTAFYLCASSSRGMADTQYFGPGTRLTVL.

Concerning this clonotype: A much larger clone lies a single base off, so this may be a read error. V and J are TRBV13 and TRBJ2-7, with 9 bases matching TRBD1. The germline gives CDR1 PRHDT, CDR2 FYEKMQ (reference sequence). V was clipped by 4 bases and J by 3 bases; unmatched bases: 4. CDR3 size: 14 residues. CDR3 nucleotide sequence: TGTGCCAGCAGCTCCCGGGACAGGGACTACGAGCAGTACTTC. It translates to CASSSRDRDYEQYF.

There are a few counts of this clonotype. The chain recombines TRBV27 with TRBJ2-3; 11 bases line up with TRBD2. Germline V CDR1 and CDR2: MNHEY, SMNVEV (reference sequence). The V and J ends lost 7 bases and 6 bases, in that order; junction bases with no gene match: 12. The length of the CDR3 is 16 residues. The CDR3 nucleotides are TGTGCCAGCAACCGTCTAGCGGGGGGCGCGAGGGATACGCAGTATTTT. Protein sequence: CASNRLAGGARDTQYF.

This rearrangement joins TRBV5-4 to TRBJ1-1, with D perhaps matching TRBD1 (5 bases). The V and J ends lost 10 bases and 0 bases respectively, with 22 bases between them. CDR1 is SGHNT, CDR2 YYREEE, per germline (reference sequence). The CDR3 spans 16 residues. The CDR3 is CASARGDWDLNTEAFF. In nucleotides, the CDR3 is TGTGCCTCAGCCCGTGGGGACTGGGACCTGAACACTGAAGCTTTCTTT.

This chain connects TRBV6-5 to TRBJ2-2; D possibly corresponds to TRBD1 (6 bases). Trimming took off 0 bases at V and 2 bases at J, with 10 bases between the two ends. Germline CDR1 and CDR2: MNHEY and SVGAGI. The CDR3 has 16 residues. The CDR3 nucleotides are TGTGCCAGCAGTTACTCTTCCAGGGGCAACACCGGGGAGCTGTTTTTT. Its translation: CASSYSSRGNTGELFF.

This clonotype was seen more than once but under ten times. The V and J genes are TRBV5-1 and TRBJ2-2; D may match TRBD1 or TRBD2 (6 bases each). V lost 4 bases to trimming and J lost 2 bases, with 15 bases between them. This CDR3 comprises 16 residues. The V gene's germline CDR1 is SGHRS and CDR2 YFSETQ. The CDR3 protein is CASSPTQGLNTGELFF. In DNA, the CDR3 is TGCGCCAGCAGCCCTACACAGGGACTCAACACCGGGGAGCTGTTTTTT. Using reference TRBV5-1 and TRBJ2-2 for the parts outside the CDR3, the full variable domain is KAGVTQTPRYLIKTRGQQVTLSCSPISGHRSVSWYQQTPGQGLQFLFEYFSETQRNKGNFPGRFSGRQFSNSRSEMNVSTLELGDSALYLCASSPTQGLNTGELFFGEGSRLTVL.

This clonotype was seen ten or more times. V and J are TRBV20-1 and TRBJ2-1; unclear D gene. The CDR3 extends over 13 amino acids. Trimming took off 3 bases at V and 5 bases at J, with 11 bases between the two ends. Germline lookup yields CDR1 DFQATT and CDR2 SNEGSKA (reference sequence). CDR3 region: CSASDGWDNEQFF. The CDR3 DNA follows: TGCAGTGCTAGTGATGGATGGGACAATGAGCAGTTCTTC.

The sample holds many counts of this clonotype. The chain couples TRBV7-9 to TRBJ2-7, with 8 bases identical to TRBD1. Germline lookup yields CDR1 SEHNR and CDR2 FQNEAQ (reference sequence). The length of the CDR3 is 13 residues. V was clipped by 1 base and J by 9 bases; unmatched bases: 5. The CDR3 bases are TGTGCCAGCAGCTTAGAAGGACAGGGAAGGCAGTACTTC. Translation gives CASSLEGQGRQYF.

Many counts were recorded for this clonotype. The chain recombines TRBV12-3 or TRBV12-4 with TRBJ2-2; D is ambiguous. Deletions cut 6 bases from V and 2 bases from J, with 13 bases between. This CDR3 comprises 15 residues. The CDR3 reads CASSLRPINTGELFF. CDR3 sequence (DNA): TGTGCCAGCAGCCTGAGACCCATAAACACCGGGGAGCTGTTTTTT.

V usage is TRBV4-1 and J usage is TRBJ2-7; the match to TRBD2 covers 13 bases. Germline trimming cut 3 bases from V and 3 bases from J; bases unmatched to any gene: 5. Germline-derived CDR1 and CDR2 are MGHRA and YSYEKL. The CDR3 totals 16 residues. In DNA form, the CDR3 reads TGCGCCAGCAGCCAGGGACTAGCGGGGCTAAGCTACGAGCAGTACTTC. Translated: CASSQGLAGLSYEQYF.